This T cell receptor (beta chain) was sequenced in a study of blood T cell repertoires in COVID-19. About the study: The origin of the acute and convalescent COVID-19 samples was the United States, Italy and Spain.

Trimming took 4 bases from V and 5 from J; bases not matched to a gene: 6. Germline V gene data show CDR1 as SGHRS and CDR2 as YFSETQ. CDR3 size: 15 residues. Before being deemed recovered, Cohort 3 donors had two negative PCRs, clearance, or symptom resolution. Repertoires were generated with immunoSEQ multiplex PCR, while TCRdb's copy carries only in-frame clones and drops some. The sample lists 150,000 or so clones; 80% were seen once. The clonotype originates from a middle-aged man who had recovered from COVID-19. This chain connects TRBV5-1 to TRBJ1-6, with 7 bases lining up with TRBD1. The sample taken for sequencing was PBMCs or T cells enriched from blood (not recorded which). CDR3 loop: CASSDRAGDNSPLHF. CDR3 DNA sequence: TGCGCCAGCAGCGACAGGGCCGGGGATAATTCACCCCTCCACTTT.